This T cell receptor beta chain was recovered during a study of blood T cell repertoires in COVID-19. Background on the study: Researchers got acute and convalescent COVID-19 samples from the United States, Italy and Spain. PBMCs, B-cell-depleted T cells, or T cells provided the cDNA or gDNA that made up the material.

In the authors' methods: By means of reference gene primer amplification, nucleated cell counts were estimated. This table comes from immunoSEQ multiplex PCR, and its TCRdb copy is limited to in-frame clones, with some not included. That table furnishes V, J and clone size, whereas the DNA furnished D and trimming. The data contain around 300,000 clones, under 90% of them singletons. This TCR derives from a woman aged 40 to 50 who had recovered from COVID-19. Sample: peripheral blood.

This CDR3 reads CAWSPDWTSTDTQYF. Here the CDR3 DNA reads TGTGCCTGGAGTCCGGACTGGACTAGCACAGATACGCAGTATTTT. V and J are TRBV30 and TRBJ2-3, with D possibly TRBD2 on 5 matching bases. The CDR3 is 15 residues long. Germline V gives CDR1 GTSNPN, CDR2 SVGIG (reference sequence). V lost 2 bases and J lost 0, with 12 bases in between.